These 5 T cell receptor beta chains came from one sample sequenced in a study of T cell repertoires in cytomegalovirus infection (dated by TCRdb to the late 2010s). Explained via the paper, the treatment or condition label denotes: in vitro stimulation with specific CMV peptide epitopes to enrich CMV-specific T cells. These receptors have no known antigen. Sequencing relied on an Illumina HiSeq 1500. TCRdb applied fastp at Q25 and MiXCR to the public reads, then kept only in-frame beta chains. Here each entry gathers all rows of one CDR3 protein and keeps the most common genes and DNA. Across this sample there are approximately 1,000,000 distinct CDR3 sequences, with around 30% seen only once. Clones ranked in the top ten supply around 15% of the sample. The specimen was cultured CD8+ T cells from PBMCs, collected from culture after CMV antigen stimulation. The source of these receptors is a human donor in good health (CMV status not recorded). Some clones in this sample may be carry-over from other donors' samples.

Details on this clonotype: At one of its ends the junction is not consistent with the germline gene, which may arise from a read error. V usage is TRBV6-1 and J usage is TRBJ1-5, with 9 bases lining up with TRBD1. Germline values: CDR1 MNHNS, CDR2 SASEGT. The CDR3 spans 15 residues. The CDR3 DNA follows: TGTGTCAGCAGCTTACAGGGGGCCGGCAATCAGCCCCAGCATTTT. This translates into CVSSLQGAGNQPQHF.

The chain carries TRBV27 and TRBJ1-5; tentative D call: TRBD1 (6 bases). Per germline, CDR1 MNHEY and CDR2 SMNVEV (reference sequence). The V and J ends lost 0 bases and 3 bases respectively, with 9 bases between them. There are 15 residues in the CDR3. The CDR3 region is CASSLSHRVNQPQHF. CDR3 nucleotides: TGTGCCAGCAGTTTATCACACAGGGTCAATCAGCCCCAGCATTTT.

DNA for the CDR3: TGCAGTGCTAGTCCCAGGGGGCCTGAAGCTTTCTTT. Translated: CSASPRGPEAFF. The chain has TRBV20-1 and TRBJ1-1, with TRBD1 identical over 8 bases. V was clipped by 3 bases and J by 6 bases; unmatched bases: 3. Germline V gene data show CDR1 as DFQATT and CDR2 as SNEGSKA (reference sequence). This CDR3 region has 12 residues.

This clonotype was recorded at least ten times. The chain joins TRBV12-3 or TRBV12-4 to TRBJ1-2, with TRBD1 matching over 7 bases. V gave up 3 bases and J gave up 2 bases; unmatched junction bases: 3. The CDR3 consists of 14 residues. The CDR3 here is CASSLDRHNYGYTF. In DNA form, the CDR3 reads TGTGCCAGCAGTTTGGACAGGCACAACTATGGCTACACCTTC.

At least ten counts were recorded for this clonotype. Germline and junction disagree at one end, which may indicate a read error. The chain joins TRBV4-3 to TRBJ1-1; 8 bases are a match to TRBD1. CDR3 size: 15 residues. Per the germline V gene, CDR1 is LGHNA and CDR2 is YSLEER. The chain's CDR3 is CASSQGTGANTEAFF. The CDR3 DNA is TGTGCCAGCAGCCAAGGGACAGGAGCTAACACTGAAGCTTTCTTT.